This is a list of T cell receptor beta chains from one sample in a study of shared clonotypes between healthy human individuals. Assay used: immunoSEQ multiplex PCR; TCRdb lists only in-frame clones, some missing. This sample has some 2.4 million clones, with roughly 93% found just once. Input material: naive CD4+ T cells from PBMCs. All receptors come from a man aged 18 to 29 in good health. Some clones in this sample may be carry-over from other donors' samples. Each CDR3 is given with its conserved first and last residue. Fields, in order: J gene, V gene, CDR3 protein.

J gene: TRBJ2-7; V gene: TRBV7-2; CDR3 protein: CANSLSTGAQPYEQYF
J gene: TRBJ1-4; V gene: TRBV19; CDR3 protein: CASSTGATNEKLFF
J gene: TRBJ2-2; V gene: TRBV5-4; CDR3 protein: CASRPPGTVPGELFF
J gene: TRBJ1-6; V gene: TRBV2; CDR3 protein: CASSPEDRGGSPLHF
J gene: TRBJ1-5; V gene: TRBV18; CDR3 protein: CASSSGTGDGQPQHF
J gene: TRBJ1-1; V gene: TRBV18; CDR3 protein: CASSPRENTEAFF
J gene: TRBJ1-5; V gene: TRBV6-6; CDR3 protein: CASSPSGSSNQPQHF
J gene: TRBJ1-1; V gene: TRBV4-2; CDR3 protein: CASSQDFRFWQGGGRNTEAFF
J gene: TRBJ1-5; V gene: TRBV29-1; CDR3 protein: CSVAGTNQPQHF
J gene: TRBJ2-1; V gene: TRBV6-1; CDR3 protein: CASSEFGQAPYNEQFF
J gene: TRBJ2-3; V gene: TRBV5-4; CDR3 protein: CASSRDAGTQATDTQYF
J gene: TRBJ2-5; V gene: TRBV20-1; CDR3 protein: CSAPETQYF
J gene: TRBJ1-2; V gene: TRBV7-8; CDR3 protein: CASSLGRGQLYGYTF
J gene: .; V gene: TRBV29-1; CDR3 protein: CSVGGLAGTGEQYF
J gene: TRBJ2-5; V gene: TRBV6-1; CDR3 protein: CASRGGQETQYF
J gene: TRBJ1-2; V gene: TRBV6-1; CDR3 protein: CASRYGQNSNYGYTF
J gene: TRBJ1-1; V gene: TRBV2; CDR3 protein: CASSDDQGANTEAFF
J gene: TRBJ2-2; V gene: TRBV27; CDR3 protein: CASSAAGGVTGELFF
J gene: TRBJ1-1; V gene: TRBV18; CDR3 protein: CASSPTSGDNTEAFF
J gene: TRBJ1-3; V gene: TRBV27; CDR3 protein: CASSPRLGLLSSGNTIYF
J gene: TRBJ2-5; V gene: TRBV7-2; CDR3 protein: CASSITSGRRETQYF
J gene: TRBJ1-4; V gene: TRBV10-1; CDR3 protein: CAISSNREIEKLFF
J gene: TRBJ1-1; V gene: TRBV28; CDR3 protein: CASSFRDRARGAFF